This TCR beta chain was sequenced during a study of long-term antiretroviral therapy in people with HIV. immunoSEQ v3.0 was run at survey level. The table came from immunoSEQ multiplex PCR; TCRdb's copy has only in-frame clones and leaves some out. This sample has some 24,000 clones, with about 80% found just once. This specimen was unsorted PBMCs, taken 0.7 years before starting antiretroviral therapy. This TCR derives from a man in his thirties or forties with HIV.

CDR3 residues: CASSYSGTGNEKLFF. In DNA, the CDR3 is TGTGCCAGCAGCTACTCCGGGACAGGGAATGAAAAACTGTTTTTT. The genes are TRBV7-8 and TRBJ1-4, with 9 bases lining up with TRBD1. The germline V gene has CDR1 SGHVS and CDR2 FQNEAQ. The junction had 5 bases not matched to a gene; V was cut back by 4 bases and J by 5 bases. The CDR3 covers 15 residues.